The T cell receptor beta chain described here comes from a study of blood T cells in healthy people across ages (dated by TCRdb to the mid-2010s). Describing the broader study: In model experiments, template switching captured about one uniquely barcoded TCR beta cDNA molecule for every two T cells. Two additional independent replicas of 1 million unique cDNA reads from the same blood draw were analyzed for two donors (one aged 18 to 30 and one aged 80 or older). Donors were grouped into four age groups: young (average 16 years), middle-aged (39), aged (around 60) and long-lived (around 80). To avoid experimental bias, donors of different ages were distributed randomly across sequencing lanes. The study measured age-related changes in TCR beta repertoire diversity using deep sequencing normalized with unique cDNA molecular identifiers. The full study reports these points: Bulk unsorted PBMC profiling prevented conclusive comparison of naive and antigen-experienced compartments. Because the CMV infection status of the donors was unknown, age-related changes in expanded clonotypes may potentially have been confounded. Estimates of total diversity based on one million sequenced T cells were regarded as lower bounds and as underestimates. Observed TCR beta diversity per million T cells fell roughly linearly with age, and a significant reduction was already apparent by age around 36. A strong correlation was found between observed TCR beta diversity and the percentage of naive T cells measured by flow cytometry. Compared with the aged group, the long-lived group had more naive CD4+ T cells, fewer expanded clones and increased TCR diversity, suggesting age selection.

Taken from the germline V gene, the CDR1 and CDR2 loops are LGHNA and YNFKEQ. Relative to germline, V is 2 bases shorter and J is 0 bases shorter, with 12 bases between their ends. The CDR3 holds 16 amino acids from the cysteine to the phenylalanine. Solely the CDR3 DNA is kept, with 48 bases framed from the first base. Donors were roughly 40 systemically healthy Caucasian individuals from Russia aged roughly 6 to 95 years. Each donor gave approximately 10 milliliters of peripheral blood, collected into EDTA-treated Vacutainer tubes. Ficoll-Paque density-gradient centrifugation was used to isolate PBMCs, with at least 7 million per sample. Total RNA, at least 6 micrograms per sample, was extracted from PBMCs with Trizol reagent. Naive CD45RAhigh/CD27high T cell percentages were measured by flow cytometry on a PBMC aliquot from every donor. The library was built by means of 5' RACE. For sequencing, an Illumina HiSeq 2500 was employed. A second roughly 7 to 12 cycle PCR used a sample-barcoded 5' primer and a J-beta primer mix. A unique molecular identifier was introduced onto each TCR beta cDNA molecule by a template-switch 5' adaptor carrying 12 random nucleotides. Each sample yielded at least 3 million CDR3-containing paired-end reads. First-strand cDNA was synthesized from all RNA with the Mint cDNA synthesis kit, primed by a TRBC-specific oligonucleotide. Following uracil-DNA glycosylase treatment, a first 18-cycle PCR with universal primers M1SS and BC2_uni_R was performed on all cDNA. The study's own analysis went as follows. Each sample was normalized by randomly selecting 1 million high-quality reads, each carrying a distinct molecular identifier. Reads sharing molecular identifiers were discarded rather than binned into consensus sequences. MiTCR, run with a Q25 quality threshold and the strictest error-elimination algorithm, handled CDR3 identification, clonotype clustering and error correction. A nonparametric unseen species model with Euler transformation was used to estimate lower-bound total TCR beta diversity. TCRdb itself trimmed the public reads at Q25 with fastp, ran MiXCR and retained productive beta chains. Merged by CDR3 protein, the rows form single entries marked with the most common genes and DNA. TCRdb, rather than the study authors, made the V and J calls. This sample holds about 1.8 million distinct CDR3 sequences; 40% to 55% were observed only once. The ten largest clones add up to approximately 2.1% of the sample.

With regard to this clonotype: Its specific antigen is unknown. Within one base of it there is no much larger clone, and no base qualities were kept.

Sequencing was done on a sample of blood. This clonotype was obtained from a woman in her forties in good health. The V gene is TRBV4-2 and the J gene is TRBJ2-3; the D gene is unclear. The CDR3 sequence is CASSQQSRGSTDTQYF. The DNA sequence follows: TGTGCCAGCAGCCAACAATCTAGAGGTAGCACAGATACGCAGTATTTT.